The 10 T cell receptor beta chains below come from one sample, sequenced in a study of blood T cell repertoires in COVID-19. Produced via immunoSEQ multiplex PCR; TCRdb's table is partial and in-frame only. This table holds 90,000 to 100,000 clones, more than 65% found once. The specimen sequenced was peripheral blood. These receptors were taken from a man aged 55 to 69 with acute or convalescent COVID-19.

Here the CDR3 reads CATSGPGQDSGTEAFF. DNA of the CDR3: TGTGCCACCAGTGGCCCGGGACAGGACTCGGGCACTGAAGCTTTCTTT. This rearrangement joins TRBV24-1 to TRBJ1-1; 8 bases are a match to TRBD1. CDR3 size: 16 residues. Losses at the gene ends were 5 bases for V and 4 bases for J; bases not matched to a gene: 11. Per the germline V gene, CDR1 is KGHDR and CDR2 is SFDVKD.

The CDR3 region is CATSDIMTGPRQYF. In nucleotides, the CDR3 is TGTGCCACCAGTGACATTATGACAGGCCCTCGGCAGTACTTC. This rearrangement joins TRBV24-1 to TRBJ2-7; D possibly corresponds to TRBD1 (6 bases). Germline assignment: CDR1 KGHDR and CDR2 SFDVKD. This CDR3 is 14 amino acids long. V gave up 4 bases and J gave up 9 bases, with 18 bases separating them.

The CDR3: CASSPPYEQYF. CDR3 nucleotides: TGTGCCAGCAGCCCTCCTTACGAGCAGTACTTC. This rearrangement joins TRBV3-1 (or the pseudogene TRBV3-2) to TRBJ2-7, with D hard to call. The germline V gene has CDR1 LGHDT and CDR2 YNNKEL (reference sequence). The CDR3 is made up of 11 amino acids. Trimming removed 4 bases at V and 4 bases at J, with 5 bases between.

This clone was seen only a few times. The chain employs TRBV19 and TRBJ1-2, with 8 bases that match TRBD1. Germline V gene sequence: CDR1 LNHDA, CDR2 SQIVND (reference sequence). This CDR3 contains 12 residues. The junction had 5 bases not matched to a gene; V was cut back by 11 bases and J by 3 bases. The CDR3 spells CAGRGLDYGYTF. The DNA of the CDR3 is TGTGCCGGCAGGGGGCTGGACTATGGCTACACCTTC.

This clone has just a few counts. The chain employs TRBV7-2 and TRBJ2-2; D gene uncertain. With 6 bases removed from V and 2 bases from J, the gap between germline ends came to 4 bases. From germline, CDR1 is SGHTA and CDR2 FQGNSA. The CDR3 is 12 amino acids. The CDR3 region is CASRSNTGELFF. CDR3 coding DNA: TGTGCCAGCAGATCTAACACCGGGGAGCTGTTTTTT. The complete variable domain, with remaining parts taken from reference TRBV7-2 and TRBJ2-2, reads GAGVSQSPSNKVTEKGKDVELRCDPISGHTALYWYRQSLGQGLEFLIYFQGNSAPDKSGLPSDRFSAERTGGSVSTLTIQRTQQEDSAVYLCASRSNTGELFFGEGSRLTVL.

The chain joins TRBV4-3 to TRBJ2-3, with 8 bases fitting TRBD2. V shed 0 bases and J 1 base; nucleotides not matched to a gene: 9. This CDR3 is built from 18 residues. Germline V lookup: CDR1 LGHNA, CDR2 YSLEER. The CDR3 bases are TGCGCCAGCAGCCAAGATCTGTACGGGGGGGGACGCACAGATACGCAGTATTTT. This codes for CASSQDLYGGGRTDTQYF.

V gene TRBV12-3 or TRBV12-4 combines with J gene TRBJ1-2, with D possibly being TRBD1 (6 bases). V was shortened by 7 bases and J by 4 bases, with 13 bases between the two germline ends. The CDR3 is 13 amino acids. The CDR3 DNA sequence: TGTGCCAGCACCTGGGACAAAATCTATGGCTACACCTTC. Residues: CASTWDKIYGYTF.

The CDR3 here is CASSPPLGTSGTGELFF. The CDR3 DNA reads TGTGCCAGCTCACCACCATTGGGGACTAGCGGGACCGGGGAGCTGTTTTTT. This sequence joins TRBV18 and TRBJ2-2, with 12 bases aligning to TRBD2. The CDR3 totals 17 residues. From germline, CDR1 is KGHSH and CDR2 LQKENI. Losses at the gene ends were 0 bases for V and 5 bases for J; bases not matched to a gene: 4.

The chain joins TRBV5-8 to TRBJ2-1; TRBD1 might be the D (6 bases). The germline V gene has CDR1 SGHTS and CDR2 YDEGEE. Trimming left V 2 bases short and J 5 bases short, with 14 bases between. The CDR3 is 15 amino acids. CDR3 sequence: CASSLIGDTNNEQFF. CDR3 coding DNA: TGTGCCAGCAGCTTAATCGGGGACACCAACAATGAGCAGTTCTTC. The variable domain in full, completed from reference TRBV5-8 and TRBJ2-1, reads EAGVTQSPTHLIKTRGQQATLRCSPISGHTSVYWYQQALGLGLQFLLWYDEGEERNRGNFPPRFSGRQFPNYSSELNVNALELEDSALYLCASSLIGDTNNEQFFGPGTRLTVL.

The chain joins TRBV3-1 (or the pseudogene TRBV3-2) to TRBJ1-2; D is undetermined. Trimming shortened V by 2 bases and J by 8 bases, and 24 bases separated the two germline ends. Germline-derived CDR1 and CDR2 are LGHDT and YNNKEL (reference sequence). This CDR3 is built from 17 residues. Written as DNA, the CDR3 is TGTGCCAGCAGCCAACGAATGAGGGTTGCATTGTCTGGAGGCTACACCTTC. Amino acids: CASSQRMRVALSGGYTF.